Below, 12 T cell receptor beta chains from the same sample are listed, as sequenced in a study of T cell responses to AZD1222 COVID-19 vaccine. Libraries were prepared by immunoSEQ multiplex PCR; TCRdb keeps only in-frame clonotypes and omits some of them. The repertoire includes 85,000 or so clones, around nine tenths of them detected once, and more than 9% sits in the top ten. The sample in question was peripheral blood, obtained 28 days after the second AZD1222 dose. The receptors come from an adult who received the AZD1222 COVID-19 vaccine.

The chain is built from TRBV28 and TRBJ1-3, with a tentative D call TRBD1 (6 bases). V gave up 5 bases and J gave up 4 bases, with 12 bases separating them. Germline V gene lookup returns CDR1 MDHEN and CDR2 SYDVKM. The CDR3 is 14 amino acids. CDR3 in DNA: TGTGCCAGCAGTAGGGCAGGGGTGGGAAACACCATATATTTT. As protein: CASSRAGVGNTIYF.

The chain carries TRBV3-1 (or the pseudogene TRBV3-2) and TRBJ1-2; 7 bases fit TRBD1. Losses at the gene ends were 3 bases for V and 7 bases for J; bases not matched to a gene: 5. CDR3 size: 13 residues. Per the germline V gene, CDR1 is LGHDT and CDR2 is YNNKEL (reference sequence). CDR3 sequence: CASSHQGGGGYTF. CDR3 DNA sequence: TGTGCCAGCAGCCATCAGGGGGGAGGTGGCTACACCTTC.

CDR3 region: CASSSWMRGGRDTQYF. The CDR3 DNA sequence: TGTGCCAGCAGTTCCTGGATGCGGGGGGGCCGGGATACGCAGTATTTT. The gene calls are TRBV27 and TRBJ2-3; the match to TRBD2 covers 9 bases. Trimming at V came to 4 bases and at J to 6 bases, leaving 11 bases not matched to a gene. The CDR3 has 16 amino acids. Germline CDR1 reads MNHEY; CDR2 reads SMNVEV (reference sequence).

The chain links TRBV28 to TRBJ1-4; D may be TRBD1 (6 bases). In germline, CDR1 is MDHEN, CDR2 SYDVKM. V was pared by 2 bases and J by 6 bases, with 10 bases between. The CDR3 runs 14 residues. The CDR3 sequence is CASSLGGQHEKLFF. CDR3 coding DNA: TGTGCCAGCAGTTTAGGAGGACAGCATGAAAAACTGTTTTTT.

V and J are TRBV7-3 and TRBJ2-1; D possibly matches TRBD1 or TRBD2 (5 bases each). CDR3 length: 19 amino acids. Germline loops: CDR1 SGHTA, CDR2 FQGTGA. V was cut by 5 bases and J by 5 bases, with 28 bases left in between. The CDR3 coding sequence is TGTGCCAGCAGCCGGGGCCTTAGACTCACCTCCGTGGGCCACAATGAGCAGTTCTTC. Amino acids: CASSRGLRLTSVGHNEQFF.

This rearrangement joins TRBV7-6 to TRBJ1-3; tentatively, D is TRBD1 (5 bases). The length of the CDR3 is 14 residues. V shed 3 bases and J shed 4 bases, with 10 bases lying between them. CDR1 and CDR2 from the germline V gene are SGHVS and FNYEAQ. This CDR3 is CASSFSDNGNTIYF. CDR3 sequence (DNA): TGTGCCAGCAGCTTCTCGGACAACGGAAACACCATATATTTT. Combining the CDR3 with reference TRBV7-6 and TRBJ1-3 gives the whole variable domain GAGVSQSPRYKVTKRGQDVALRCDPISGHVSLYWYRQALGQGPEFLTYFNYEAQQDKSGLPNDRFSAERPEGSISTLTIQRTEQRDSAMYRCASSFSDNGNTIYFGEGSWLTVV.

The chain uses TRBV28 and TRBJ1-2; possibly TRBD1 for D (5 bases). The CDR3 length is 16 residues. Germline loops: CDR1 MDHEN, CDR2 SYDVKM. V was pared by 6 bases and J by 4 bases, with 21 bases between. The CDR3 here is CASRLDGAGGGYGYTF. DNA for the CDR3: TGTGCCAGCAGGCTGGACGGAGCCGGGGGAGGCTATGGCTACACCTTC.

This chain joins TRBV5-1 and TRBJ2-3; 8 bases map to TRBD2. From germline, CDR1 is SGHRS and CDR2 YFSETQ. Trimming cost V 0 bases and J 3 bases; bases outside gene matches: 3. The CDR3 sequence is 15 residues long. The CDR3 DNA is TGCGCCAGCAGCTTGGCAGGACTAGCAACAGATACGCAGTATTTT. This encodes CASSLAGLATDTQYF.

The V gene is TRBV6-5, the J gene TRBJ1-4; D is unresolved. The germline gives CDR1 MNHEY, CDR2 SVGAGI. Trimming removed 7 bases from V and 0 bases from J, with 9 bases in between. The CDR3 runs 14 residues. This CDR3 is CASKVRPTNEKLFF. CDR3 nucleotides: TGTGCCAGCAAAGTTCGTCCAACTAATGAAAAACTGTTTTTT.

J is TRBJ1-1 and V is TRBV2; D is uncertain. The CDR3 spans 13 residues. Trimming removed 8 bases from V and 1 base from J, with 11 bases in between. Germline-derived CDR1 and CDR2 are SNHLY and FYNNEI. The CDR3 protein is CASSVDPNTEAFF. The CDR3, as DNA: TGTGCCAGCTCCGTGGACCCGAACACTGAAGCTTTCTTT.

The chain recombines TRBV25-1 with TRBJ1-2, with TRBD1 as a possible D gene (6 bases). The CDR3 runs to 14 residues. The V end was cut by 6 bases, the J end by 4 bases, with 15 bases between. CDR1 is MGHDK, CDR2 SYGVNS, per germline. In DNA, the CDR3 is TGTGCCAGCAGCTCACAGGGTATAGTCTATGGCTACACCTTC. Residues: CASSSQGIVYGYTF.

There are a few counts of this clone. The rearrangement uses TRBV9 and TRBJ1-4; D is uncertain. This CDR3 is 16 amino acids long. CDR1 SGDLS and CDR2 YYNGEE come from the germline V gene. With 4 bases removed from V and 3 bases from J, the gap between germline ends came to 16 bases. The DNA of the CDR3 is TGTGCCAGCAGCCACATGGGGTTTGGGGCTAATGAAAAACTGTTTTTT. Encoded protein: CASSHMGFGANEKLFF. Variable domain in full (rest from reference TRBV9 and TRBJ1-4): DSGVTQTPKHLITATGQRVTLRCSPRSGDLSVYWYQQSLDQGLQFLIQYYNGEERAKGNILERFSAQQFPDLHSELNLSSLELGDSALYFCASSHMGFGANEKLFFGSGTQLSVL.